Here is one TCR beta chain with its context. CDR1 and CDR2 from the germline V gene are KGHSH and LQKENI. V lost 3 bases to trimming and J lost 3 bases, with 15 bases between them. The CDR3 covers 15 residues. The source of the sample is a study of cytomegalovirus exposure and HLA in healthy donors. Sequencing used immunoSEQ multiplex PCR; TCRdb keeps in-frame clones, though not all of them. The table lists about 130,000 clones, around nine tenths of them singletons, with approximately 1.5% in the top ten. Sequences were obtained from PBMCs. The gene calls are TRBV18 and TRBJ2-7, with a weak D call TRBD1 (7 bases). The origin of this receptor is a man younger than 45 in good health and CMV-seronegative. CDR3 coding DNA: TGTGCCAGCTCACCCGGACAGGAGGGCGGCTACGAGCAGTACTTC. Its protein product is CASSPGQEGGYEQYF.